The 25 T cell receptor beta chains given below trace back to one sample, sequenced in a study of control samples from healthy donors and cancer patients. Data came from immunoSEQ multiplex PCR; TCRdb stores just in-frame clones and leaves some out. Here the sample spans approximately 100,000 clones, around 89% being singletons. Material: blood. These receptors were collected from a man younger than 45 in good health.

The genes are TRBV5-1 and TRBJ2-2; 8 nucleotides agree with TRBD1. The CDR3 has 17 amino acids. The germline CDR1 and CDR2 sequences are SGHRS and YFSETQ. Trimming at V came to 4 bases and at J to 2 bases, leaving 10 bases not matched to a gene. The CDR3 here is CASSENSGQVNTGELFF. The CDR3 DNA follows: TGCGCCAGCAGCGAAAATTCGGGACAGGTCAACACCGGGGAGCTGTTTTTT.

The rearrangement links TRBV28 to TRBJ2-7; maybe TRBD1 (6 bases). Germline CDR1 and CDR2: MDHEN and SYDVKM. The germline V and J ends were trimmed by 6 bases and 5 bases, with 14 bases remaining between them. This CDR3 comprises 13 residues. The CDR3 nucleotides read TGTGCCAGCAGCGGGACACCCGAGGACGAGCAGTACTTC. Its translation: CASSGTPEDEQYF.

V gene TRBV2 combines with J gene TRBJ2-2; tentative D call: TRBD2 (6 bases). CDR3 size: 16 residues. Trimming stripped 6 bases from V and 2 bases from J, with 16 bases between. Germline V gene data show CDR1 as SNHLY and CDR2 as FYNNEI. CDR3 in amino acids: CASSITSNLNTGELFF. Here the CDR3 DNA reads TGTGCCAGCAGCATTACTAGCAACCTTAACACCGGGGAGCTGTTTTTT.

The chain is built from TRBV5-4 and TRBJ1-6; weak D call: TRBD1 (5 bases). Trimming shortened V by 4 bases and J by 9 bases, and 17 bases separated the two germline ends. Germline V gene data show CDR1 as SGHNT and CDR2 as YYREEE (reference sequence). This CDR3 is 15 amino acids long. CDR3 protein: CASSPRQGGVSPLHF. CDR3 DNA sequence: TGTGCCAGCAGCCCCCGGCAGGGAGGAGTTTCACCCCTCCACTTT.

The chain employs TRBV7-9 and TRBJ2-3; the match to TRBD2 covers 8 bases. Germline V lookup: CDR1 SEHNR, CDR2 FQNEAQ (reference sequence). The CDR3 runs to 12 residues. This chain's CDR3 is CALSGGTDTQYF. The CDR3 DNA follows: TGTGCGCTTAGCGGGGGCACAGATACGCAGTATTTT. The full variable domain, with the rest looked up from reference TRBV7-9 and TRBJ2-3, is DTGVSQNPRHKITKRGQNVTFRCDPISEHNRLYWYRQTLGQGPEFLTYFQNEAQLEKSRLLSDRFSAERPKGSFSTLEIQRTEQGDSAMYLCALSGGTDTQYFGPGTRLTVL.

V gene TRBV19 combines with J gene TRBJ1-1; D unresolved. Germline V CDR1 and CDR2: LNHDA, SQIVND (reference sequence). This CDR3 contains 14 residues. V was pared by 7 bases and J by 3 bases, with 15 bases between. CDR3 bases: TGTGCCAGTATAGGGAGGGTACGGGACACTGAAGCTTTCTTT. Its protein product is CASIGRVRDTEAFF.

The chain carries TRBV19 and TRBJ1-1, with D unresolved. The CDR3 has 15 residues. CDR1 LNHDA and CDR2 SQIVND come from the germline V gene (reference sequence). Trimming took 5 bases from V and 0 from J, leaving 13 bases between them. The CDR3 region has the DNA TGTGCCAGTAGTTACCCCGGGAGCATGAACACTGAAGCTTTCTTT. Translated, it gives CASSYPGSMNTEAFF.

The chain's CDR3 is CASSLGTVNYGYTF. CDR3 coding DNA: TGTGCCAGCAGCTTGGGGACAGTGAACTATGGCTACACCTTC. The V gene is TRBV7-9, the J gene TRBJ1-2; the match to TRBD1 covers 7 bases. CDR3 size: 14 residues. With 3 bases clipped from V and 2 bases from J, the junction kept 3 bases outside the gene matches. The germline V gene encodes CDR1 SEHNR and CDR2 FQNEAQ (reference sequence).

The V and J genes are TRBV27 and TRBJ2-1, with a weak D call TRBD1 (5 bases). This CDR3 region has 13 residues. Looked up from germline, CDR1 is MNHEY and CDR2 is SMNVEV (reference sequence). Trimming pared 0 bases from V and 6 bases from J, leaving 6 bases between. For the CDR3, the DNA is TGTGCCAGCAGTTTATCGGACACCAATGAGCAGTTCTTC. Its translation: CASSLSDTNEQFF.

This rearrangement joins TRBV7-9 to TRBJ1-4, with 8 bases matching TRBD1. From germline, CDR1 is SEHNR and CDR2 FQNEAQ (reference sequence). Trimming cost V 7 bases and J 7 bases; bases outside gene matches: 11. The CDR3 totals 15 residues. CDR3 loop: CASTLPRTGTEKLFF. The CDR3 DNA reads TGTGCCAGCACCCTACCTAGGACAGGGACTGAAAAACTGTTTTTT.

The chain employs TRBV4-1 and TRBJ1-2; TRBD1 matches at 8 bases. The germline V gene has CDR1 MGHRA and CDR2 YSYEKL. After removal of 5 bases from V and 2 bases from J, the junction contained 4 bases not matched to a gene. This CDR3 has 14 residues. The CDR3 DNA follows: TGCGCCAGCAGCGCCCGGACAGGGAACTATGGCTACACCTTC. Translation gives CASSARTGNYGYTF.

The V gene is TRBV18, the J gene TRBJ1-5; D may be TRBD1 (5 bases). V lost 2 bases and J lost 1, with 18 bases in between. CDR1 is KGHSH and CDR2 is LQKENI in the germline V gene. This CDR3 has 18 amino acids. This CDR3 is CASSPGMVQGGSNQPQHF. The CDR3 DNA reads TGTGCCAGCTCACCAGGGATGGTCCAGGGAGGGAGCAATCAGCCCCAGCATTTT. Drawing the rest from reference TRBV18 and TRBJ1-5, the complete variable domain is NAGVMQNPRHLVRRRGQEARLRCSPMKGHSHVYWYRQLPEEGLKFMVYLQKENIIDESGMPKERFSAEFPKEGPSILRIQQVVRGDSAAYFCASSPGMVQGGSNQPQHFGDGTRLSIL.

The rearrangement joins TRBV4-1 to TRBJ1-2; D ambiguous. The germline CDR1 and CDR2 sequences are MGHRA and YSYEKL. CDR3 length: 16 amino acids. Trimming cost V 1 base and J 4 bases, with 16 bases left between them. The CDR3 spells CASSQGRGRAVYGYTF. The DNA of the CDR3 is TGCGCCAGCAGCCAAGGAAGAGGGCGGGCTGTCTATGGCTACACCTTC.

The chain combines TRBV7-9 with TRBJ2-5; D ambiguous. CDR3 length equals 11 residues. The germline V gene has CDR1 SEHNR and CDR2 FQNEAQ (reference sequence). Trimming left V 8 bases short and J 5 bases short, with 9 bases between. CDR3 in amino acids: CASALGETQYF. The CDR3 nucleotides read TGTGCCAGCGCCCTAGGCGAGACCCAGTACTTC.

This chain joins TRBV7-2 and TRBJ2-7, with 8 bases lining up with TRBD1. The CDR3 has 15 residues. Germline CDR1 and CDR2: SGHTA and FQGNSA. With V trimmed by 5 bases and J by 3 bases, 9 bases remained unmatched. CDR3 in DNA: TGTGCCAGCAGCGGGGGACAGGATCGACGCTACGAGCAGTACTTC. Translation: CASSGGQDRRYEQYF.

This clone showed up just once. The chain carries TRBV5-8 and TRBJ2-3; a weak D match, TRBD1 (6 bases). Germline V gene lookup returns CDR1 SGHTS and CDR2 YDEGEE. The CDR3 spans 14 residues. The V end lost 4 bases, the J end lost 2 bases, and 11 bases lay between the germline ends. For the CDR3, the DNA is TGTGCCAGCAGCCTGGACAGCTACACAGATACGCAGTATTTT. This gives the protein CASSLDSYTDTQYF.

The CDR3 protein is CASSSPAGRTTGELFF. In nucleotides, the CDR3 is TGTGCCAGCAGCTCCCCAGCAGGGCGGACCACCGGGGAGCTGTTTTTT. This chain joins TRBV5-4 and TRBJ2-2; possible D gene TRBD1, 5 bases. The germline V gene encodes CDR1 SGHNT and CDR2 YYREEE (reference sequence). Deletions cut 3 bases from V and 4 bases from J, with 16 bases between. The CDR3 extends over 16 amino acids.

This clone was counted only a few times. This chain's CDR3 is CASRSTGATGELFF. In DNA form, the CDR3 reads TGTGCCAGCAGATCAACAGGGGCTACCGGGGAGCTGTTTTTT. The gene calls are TRBV7-8 and TRBJ2-2, with 7 bases matching TRBD1. V was clipped by 6 bases and J by 5 bases; unmatched bases: 6. CDR3 length: 14 amino acids. CDR1 SGHVS and CDR2 FQNEAQ come from the germline V gene.

This clone came up once. The chain uses TRBV11-3 and TRBJ2-2, with D unresolved. CDR3 length: 11 amino acids. Germline V gene data show CDR1 as SGHNT and CDR2 as YENEEA. V was cut by 7 bases and J by 7 bases, with 7 bases left in between. The CDR3, as DNA: TGTGCCAGCAAGGAAGGCGGGGAGCTGTTTTTT. Translating gives CASKEGGELFF.

V is TRBV29-1 and J is TRBJ1-2; 8 bases are shared with TRBD1. Germline values: CDR1 SQVTM, CDR2 ANQGSEA. J gave up 3 bases and V 7 bases, and 4 bases lay outside the gene matches. The CDR3 has 12 amino acids. The CDR3 spells CSASTGDYGYTF. In DNA, the CDR3 is TGCAGCGCTTCGACAGGGGACTATGGCTACACCTTC.

A single count supports this clone. The V call is TRBV5-1, the J call TRBJ1-2; 7 nucleotides align to TRBD1. Germline V gene sequence: CDR1 SGHRS, CDR2 YFSETQ. V dropped 4 bases and J dropped 5; count of bases not matched to a gene: 8. This CDR3 is built from 14 residues. This CDR3 reads CASSPHGTDYGYTF. For the CDR3, the DNA is TGCGCCAGCAGCCCCCATGGGACAGATTATGGCTACACCTTC.

This chain connects TRBV4-1 to TRBJ2-4; D uncertain. The V end was cut by 1 base, the J end by 6 bases, with 7 bases between. CDR1 is MGHRA and CDR2 is YSYEKL in the germline V gene. The CDR3 loop spans 13 amino acids. CDR3 DNA sequence: TGCGCCAGCAGCCAAGCTCCCCTAAACATTCAGTACTTC. Translated, it gives CASSQAPLNIQYF.

The V gene is TRBV5-8, the J gene TRBJ2-1, with D possibly matching TRBD2 (7 bases). The V gene lost 4 bases and the J gene lost 8 bases, with 10 bases spanning the gap. The germline gives CDR1 SGHTS, CDR2 YDEGEE. The CDR3 is 12 residues long. CDR3 DNA: TGTGCCAGCAGCCGGGGGGCGTATGAGCAGTTCTTC. Translated: CASSRGAYEQFF.

This chain uses TRBV7-2 with TRBJ2-1; 7 bases agree with TRBD2. Per the germline V gene, CDR1 is SGHTA and CDR2 is FQGNSA. The CDR3 is 14 amino acids. V was pared by 4 bases and J by 4 bases, with 4 bases of the junction left unmatched. In DNA form, the CDR3 reads TGTGCCAGCAGCTCAGGGACTACGTACAATGAGCAGTTCTTC. Its protein is CASSSGTTYNEQFF. Variable domain in full (rest from reference TRBV7-2 and TRBJ2-1): GAGVSQSPSNKVTEKGKDVELRCDPISGHTALYWYRQSLGQGLEFLIYFQGNSAPDKSGLPSDRFSAERTGGSVSTLTIQRTQQEDSAVYLCASSSGTTYNEQFFGPGTRLTVL.

V is TRBV29-1 and J is TRBJ2-3; TRBD2 matches 15 bases. Germline trimming cut 6 bases from V and 4 bases from J; bases unmatched to any gene: 5. Germline V gives CDR1 SQVTM, CDR2 ANQGSEA. The CDR3 spans 15 residues. The chain's CDR3 is CSVRTSGGVSDTQYF. As DNA, the CDR3 is TGCAGCGTACGGACTAGCGGGGGGGTCTCAGATACGCAGTATTTT.